This entry lists 6 T cell receptor beta chains sequenced from one sample in a study of blood T cell repertoires in COVID-19. Sequencing was performed with immunoSEQ multiplex PCR; in TCRdb, only in-frame clones are kept and a portion is missing. The table has 75,000 to 100,000 clones, 86% seen once; the top ten hold 18%. Source material: peripheral blood. All receptors derive from a woman of 80 years or more with acute or convalescent COVID-19.

As to this clone: A read error may account for a junction end that differs from germline. The rearrangement uses TRBV2 and TRBJ1-6; 9 bases fit TRBD1. The germline V gene encodes CDR1 SNHLY and CDR2 FYNNEI. The CDR3 sequence is 15 residues long. The CDR3 protein is CASREGQGLNSPLHF. The CDR3, as DNA: TGTGCCAGCAGGGAAGGACAGGGGCTAAATTCACCCCTCCACTTT.

The chain employs TRBV7-8 and TRBJ1-5; unclear D gene. V lost 5 bases and J lost 6, with 20 bases in between. The CDR3 has 16 residues. Germline loops: CDR1 SGHVS, CDR2 FQNEAQ. In DNA form, the CDR3 reads TGTGCCAGCAGCCCAACCCACGGAGGGCTTTTTCAGCCCCAGCATTTT. Amino acids: CASSPTHGGLFQPQHF.

The chain is built from TRBV11-3 and TRBJ1-6; D not certain. The length of the CDR3 is 19 residues. V lost 5 bases to trimming and J lost 0 bases, with 20 bases between them. Per the germline V gene, CDR1 is SGHNT and CDR2 is YENEEA. The CDR3 loop reads CASSPSRIQQSSYNSPLHF. CDR3 bases: TGTGCCAGCAGCCCTAGCCGGATTCAGCAGAGCTCCTATAATTCACCCCTCCACTTT.

The chain couples TRBV2 to TRBJ2-2; D is unresolved. With 7 bases removed from V and 5 bases from J, the gap between germline ends came to 11 bases. The CDR3 loop spans 13 amino acids. Germline V gene data show CDR1 as SNHLY and CDR2 as FYNNEI. The CDR3 DNA follows: TGTGCCAGCAAAGTTAGCTATACCGGGGAGCTGTTTTTT. Translation: CASKVSYTGELFF.

This clone turned up a few times. The chain links TRBV10-3 to TRBJ2-5; D might be TRBD1 (6 bases). The CDR3 runs 15 residues. V lost 2 bases to trimming and J lost 3 bases, with 13 bases between them. CDR1 ENHRY and CDR2 SYGVKD come from the germline V gene. In DNA, the CDR3 is TGTGCCATCAGTGAGCCGCAACAGGGCAAAGAGACCCAGTACTTC. Its translation is CAISEPQQGKETQYF.

J is TRBJ1-2 and V is TRBV6-5; tentatively, D is TRBD1 (5 bases). The germline CDR1 and CDR2 sequences are MNHEY and SVGAGI. This CDR3 spans 10 amino acids. The V and J ends lost 10 bases and 4 bases respectively, with 7 bases between them. In nucleotides, the CDR3 is TGTGCCACCGACAGCTATGGCTACACCTTC. Its protein product is CATDSYGYTF.